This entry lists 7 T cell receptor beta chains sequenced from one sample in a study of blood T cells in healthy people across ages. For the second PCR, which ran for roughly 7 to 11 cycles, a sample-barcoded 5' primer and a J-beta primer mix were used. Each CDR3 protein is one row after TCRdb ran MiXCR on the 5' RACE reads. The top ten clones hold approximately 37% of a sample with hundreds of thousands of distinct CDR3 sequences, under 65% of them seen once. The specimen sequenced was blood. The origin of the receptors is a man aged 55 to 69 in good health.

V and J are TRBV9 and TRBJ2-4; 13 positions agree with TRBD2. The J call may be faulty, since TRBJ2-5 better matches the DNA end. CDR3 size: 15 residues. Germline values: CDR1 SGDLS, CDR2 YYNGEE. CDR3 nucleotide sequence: TGTGCCAGCAGCGGGACTAGCGGGGGACAGGAGACCCAGTACTTC. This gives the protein CASSGTSGGQETQYF.

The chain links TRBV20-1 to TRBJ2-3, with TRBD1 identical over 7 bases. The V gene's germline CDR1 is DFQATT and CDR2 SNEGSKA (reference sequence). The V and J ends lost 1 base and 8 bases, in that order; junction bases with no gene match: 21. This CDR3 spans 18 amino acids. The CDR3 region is CSARALPGQTSFVRTQYF. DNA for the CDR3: TGCAGTGCTAGAGCCCTACCGGGACAGACGTCTTTTGTCCGTACGCAGTATTTT.

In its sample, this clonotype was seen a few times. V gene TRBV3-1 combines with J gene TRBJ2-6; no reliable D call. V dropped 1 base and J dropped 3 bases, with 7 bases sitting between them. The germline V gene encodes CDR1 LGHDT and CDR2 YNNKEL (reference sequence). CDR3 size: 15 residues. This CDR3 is CASSQASVGANVLTF. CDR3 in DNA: TGTGCCAGCAGCCAAGCGAGCGTTGGGGCCAACGTCCTGACTTTC.

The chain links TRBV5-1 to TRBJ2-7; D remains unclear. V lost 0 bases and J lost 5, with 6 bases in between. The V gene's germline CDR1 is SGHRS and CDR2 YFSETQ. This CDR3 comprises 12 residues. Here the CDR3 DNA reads TGCGCCAGCAGCTTGGTACGCGACGAGCAGTACTTC. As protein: CASSLVRDEQYF.

This chain's CDR3 is CASSLDPSTGAGEQFF. In nucleotides, the CDR3 is TGCGCCAGCAGCTTAGACCCCTCTACCGGGGCTGGGGAGCAGTTCTTC. The gene calls are TRBV5-1 and TRBJ2-1; the D gene could be TRBD1 or TRBD2 (5 bases each). CDR1 is SGHRS and CDR2 is YFSETQ in the germline V gene. The V and J ends lost 2 bases and 10 bases respectively, with 22 bases between them. The CDR3 runs to 16 residues.

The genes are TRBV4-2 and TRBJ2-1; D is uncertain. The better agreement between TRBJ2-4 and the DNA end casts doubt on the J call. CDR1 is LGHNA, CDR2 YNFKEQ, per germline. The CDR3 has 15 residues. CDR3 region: CARKKHWAGENIQYF. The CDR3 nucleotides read TGTGCCAGGAAAAAACACTGGGCTGGGGAAAACATTCAGTACTTC.

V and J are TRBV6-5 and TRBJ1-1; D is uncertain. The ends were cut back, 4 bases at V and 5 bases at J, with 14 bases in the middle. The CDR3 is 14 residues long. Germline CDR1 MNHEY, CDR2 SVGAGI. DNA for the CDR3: TGTGCCAGCAGTTCTTGGCAGGCTCCTACTGAAGCTTTCTTT. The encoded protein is CASSSWQAPTEAFF.